A selection of T cell receptor beta chains follows, all from one sample in a study of Graves' ophthalmopathy and Graves' hyperthyroidism. TCRdb re-analysed the multiplex PCR reads in MiXCR, keeping a single row per CDR3 protein. The repertoire holds hundreds of thousands of distinct CDR3 sequences, with just over 15% as singletons. Sequenced material: peripheral blood. The source of these receptors is a woman aged 18-29 years with stable Graves' hyperthyroidism. Both conserved end residues are part of each CDR3. A D gene is named only where the DNA matches it firmly. Size is omitted from some rows. Given values are once, few, many or a class for expanded clones.

many	TRBV29-1	TRBD1	TRBJ1-2	TGCAGCGCGGGACAGGGGACTAACTATGGCTACACCTTC	CSAGQGTNYGYTF
NA	TRBV11-1	NA	TRBJ1-1	TGTGCCAGCAGCCCACTAGCGGGGCAGGTGAACACTGAAGCTTTCTTT	CASSPLAGQVNTEAFF
many	TRBV11-2	TRBD1	TRBJ1-5	TGTGCCAGCAGCCCCGGGGTGCAGGGGGCAGTCCCTGGTCAGCCCCAGCATTTT	CASSPGVQGAVPGQPQHF
many	TRBV6-5	NA	TRBJ1-2	TGTGCCAGCAGTTATAGGGGTATCGACTATGGCTACACCTTC	CASSYRGIDYGYTF
many	TRBV11-2	NA	TRBJ1-5	TGTGCCAGCAGCTTAGAAGCCCAATCGCCCCAGCATTTT	CASSLEAQSPQHF
many	TRBV11-3	NA	TRBJ1-2	TGTGCCAGCAGCGGAGCTAACTATGGCTACACCTTC	CASSGANYGYTF
NA	TRBV6-5	NA	TRBJ2-7	TGTGCCAGCAGTTACGCCAGTTTACAGGGCGAGCAGTACTTC	CASSYASLQGEQYF
many	TRBV2	NA	TRBJ2-7	TGTGCCAGCAGTGCGGGGACCCCTTATGAAGCCTACGAGCAGTACTTC	CASSAGTPYEAYEQYF
many	TRBV2	NA	TRBJ2-7	TGTGCCAGCAGTTACCAAGACTCCTACGAGCAGTACTTC	CASSYQDSYEQYF
NA	TRBV6-1	TRBD1	TRBJ1-1	TGTGCCAGCAGTGGGGGGACAGACCAGAACACTGAAGCTTTCTTT	CASSGGTDQNTEAFF
many	TRBV24-1	NA	TRBJ2-7	TGTGCCACCAGTGATTTCAGGGGCTACGAGCAGTACTTC	CATSDFRGYEQYF
many	TRBV10-3	TRBD2	TRBJ2-3	TGTGCCATCAGGGGGCTAGCGGGGGGGCAAGCAGATACGCAGTATTTT	CAIRGLAGGQADTQYF
many	TRBV6-1	NA	TRBJ2-6	TGTGCCAGCAGTGAAGCCGGAGTCTCTGGGGCCAACGTCCTGACTTTC	CASSEAGVSGANVLTF
many	TRBV6-5	NA	TRBJ1-2	TGTGCCAGCCTCCAGGGTGGGTCTGGCTACACCTTC	CASLQGGSGYTF
many	TRBV12-3/TRBV12-4	NA	TRBJ1-5	TGTGCCAGCAGTTTAAGAGGGCGGGATCAGCCCCAGCATTTT	CASSLRGRDQPQHF
many	TRBV10-1	NA	TRBJ1-2	TGCGCCAGCAGTGAGTCGAATAGGGGTGGCTACACCTTC	CASSESNRGGYTF
many	TRBV20-1	NA	TRBJ2-7	TGCAGTGCTAGAGAATATTGGGGGGCTAACGAGCAGTACTTC	CSAREYWGANEQYF
few	TRBV3-1	NA	TRBJ1-2	TGTGCCAGCAGCCAAGCTCCTACTAACTATGGCTACACCTTC	CASSQAPTNYGYTF
many	TRBV4-2	TRBD1	TRBJ1-2	TGTGCCAGCAGCCAAGATACGGGACACAGGGGAGGAGGCTACACCTTC	CASSQDTGHRGGGYTF
few	TRBV2	NA	TRBJ1-5	TGTGCCAGCAGTGAAATGGTGGGGGAGGGATATCAGCCCCAGCATTTT	CASSEMVGEGYQPQHF
many	TRBV29-1	TRBD2	TRBJ2-2	TGCAGCGTTGAAAGCGGGGGGAGGAACACCGGGGAGCTGTTTTTT	CSVESGGRNTGELFF
many	TRBV7-3	TRBD1	TRBJ1-1	TGTGCCAGCAGACTACAGGGGGCGGACACTGAAGCTTTCTTT	CASRLQGADTEAFF
many	TRBV20-1	TRBD1	TRBJ1-6	TGCAGTGCTAGAAGACAGGGGACTTTAAATCCACCCCTCCACTTT	CSARRQGTLNPPLHF
many	TRBV28	NA	TRBJ1-5	TGTGCCAGCAGTCAGCAGGGGAAGGGCCAGCCCCAGCATTTT	CASSQQGKGQPQHF
few	TRBV6-5	NA	TRBJ1-1	TGTGCCAGCAGTTACACCCAGGAGAACACTGAAGCTTTCTTT	CASSYTQENTEAFF
many	TRBV6-5	NA	TRBJ1-2	TGTGCCAGCAGTTCCACAGTCATCTATGGCTACACCTTC	CASSSTVIYGYTF
many	TRBV11-2	NA	TRBJ1-6	TGTGCCAGCAGCTTAGAGTCCCCTACGGGCAGTCTATATTCACCCCTCCACTTT	CASSLESPTGSLYSPLHF
many	TRBV29-1	TRBD1	TRBJ2-7	TGCAGCGTTGTACAGGGGGCCTACGAGCAGTACTTC	CSVVQGAYEQYF
many	TRBV6-5	TRBD1	TRBJ1-6	TGTGCCAGCAGTTACCCTTCGACAGGGAGGGGTTCACCCCTCCACTTT	CASSYPSTGRGSPLHF
many	TRBV7-9	NA	TRBJ1-2	TGTGCCAGCAGCTCACAGGTGGTACGGGGCTACACCTTC	CASSSQVVRGYTF
NA	TRBV20-1	TRBD1	TRBJ1-1	TGCAGTGCTAGCCCCCCGACAGGGGGCATGAACACTGAAGCTTTCTTT	CSASPPTGGMNTEAFF
NA	TRBV6-4	TRBD1	TRBJ2-2	TGTGCCAGCAGTGCCCGAAGGGGGCGCCCCGGGGAGCTGTTTTTT	CASSARRGRPGELFF
many	TRBV11-2	NA	TRBJ1-6	TGTGCCAGCAGCCAGTTCCCGGGACGTGAATTGGCCCTCCACTTT	CASSQFPGRELALHF
many	TRBV20-1	NA	TRBJ1-1	TGCAGTGCGGCGGACACTTTGAACACTGAAGCTTTCTTT	CSAADTLNTEAFF
many	TRBV19	TRBD1	TRBJ1-5	TGTGCCAGTAAGGGTAGGGGGCATCAGCCCCAGCATTTT	CASKGRGHQPQHF
many	TRBV15	NA	TRBJ1-5	TGTGCCACCAGCAGAGATAATAAGCCCCAGCATTTT	CATSRDNKPQHF
few	TRBV3-1	NA	TRBJ1-2	TGTGCCAGCAGCCAAGAGACAAGAGTCAGCAACTATGGCTACACCTTC	CASSQETRVSNYGYTF
many	TRBV12-3/TRBV12-4	NA	TRBJ1-5	TGTGCCAGCACCCTCAGGGGTAGCAATCAGCCCCAGCATTTT	CASTLRGSNQPQHF
many	TRBV19	NA	TRBJ1-2	TGTGCCAGTAGTATCGGAGCTAACTATGGCTACACCTTC	CASSIGANYGYTF
many	TRBV7-2	TRBD1	TRBJ1-5	TGTGCCAGCAGCTTATTTTCCGGGACAGGGCGGGGGGCAGGACAGCCCCAGCATTTT	CASSLFSGTGRGAGQPQHF
few	TRBV10-1	NA	TRBJ2-2	TGCGCCAGCAGTGAGAGTAGGTCGGGGACGACGAACACCGGGGAGCTGTTTTTT	CASSESRSGTTNTGELFF
many	TRBV7-9	NA	TRBJ1-1	TGTGCCAGCAGCTCTAATGGGGGTATGGACACTGAAGCTTTCTTT	CASSSNGGMDTEAFF
NA	TRBV27	TRBD1	TRBJ2-7	TGTGCCAGCAGTTTATCAACAGGGGACGAGCAGTACTTC	CASSLSTGDEQYF
many	TRBV29-1	TRBD1	TRBJ1-3	TGCAGCGTAAACCTAGGGGGCGGATCTGGAAACACCATATATTTT	CSVNLGGGSGNTIYF
many	TRBV25-1	TRBD1	TRBJ2-7	TGTGCCAGCAGTGAAAACCGGGACAGACGGTCCTACGAGCAGTACTTC	CASSENRDRRSYEQYF
many	TRBV24-1	NA	TRBJ1-2	TGTGCCACCAGTGACGCCGGGACCGAGAACTATGGCTACACCTTC	CATSDAGTENYGYTF
many	TRBV27	NA	TRBJ1-2	TGTGCCAGCAGTTTCGGAGAGGACTATGGCTACACCTTC	CASSFGEDYGYTF
many	TRBV11-2	NA	TRBJ1-2	TGTGCCAGCAGCTTAGAGGGGGTGAGGGCAAACTATGGCTACACCTTC	CASSLEGVRANYGYTF
many	TRBV12-3/TRBV12-4	NA	TRBJ2-4	TGTGCCAGCAGTTTAATCGGGGGCCCTAGATTCGATACCAAAAACATTAAGTACTTC	CASSLIGGPRFDTKNIKYF
NA	TRBV5-4	NA	TRBJ2-7	TGTGCCAGCAGCTCGGGTCGAGGTCTGGGGACCTACGAGCAGTACTTC	CASSSGRGLGTYEQYF
many	TRBV6-5	NA	TRBJ2-7	TGTGCCAGCAGTTACTGGGCGGTGCGCTCCTACGAGCAGTACTTC	CASSYWAVRSYEQYF
many	TRBV19	TRBD2	TRBJ2-5	TGTGCCAGCAGGGAGGGAACAGAAGAGACCCAGTACTTC	CASREGTEETQYF
NA	TRBV4-1	TRBD1	TRBJ2-7	TGCGCCAGCAGCCAAGGAGGGACAGGGGGCCGGTTGCAGTACTTC	CASSQGGTGGRLQYF